This TCR beta chain was captured by sequencing in a study of T cell responses to AZD1222 COVID-19 vaccine. Points from the study as a whole: Just 5 to 7 people given AZD1222 tested seropositive at baseline. Donors were mostly white British, more females; clonal diversity possibly underestimated.

In the case of this clone: The antigen is not known.

Here immunoSEQ multiplex PCR was the method, and the copy in TCRdb shows in-frame clones only, minus some. The sample yields 150,000 to 200,000 clones, approximately 90% seen once. Germline-derived CDR1 and CDR2 are SNHLY and FYNNEI. This CDR3 is 13 amino acids long. Between the trimmed V and J ends, which lost 4 bases and 5 bases, there was a span of 9 bases. The receptor was derived from an adult who received the AZD1222 COVID-19 vaccine. The sequencing here drew on peripheral blood, taken 28 days after the second AZD1222 dose. The rearrangement links TRBV2 to TRBJ1-5; the D gene is possibly TRBD1 (5 bases). The CDR3 spells CASSVRGDQPQHF. As DNA, the CDR3 is TGTGCCAGCAGTGTTCGAGGGGATCAGCCCCAGCATTTT.